The subject of this entry is one T cell receptor (beta chain). This record belongs to a study of blood T cell repertoires in COVID-19. Study-wide background: Specimens from acute and convalescent COVID-19 originated in the United States, Italy and Spain. T cells, B-cell-depleted T cells, or PBMCs supplied cDNA or gDNA.

The V gene's germline CDR1 is LNHDA and CDR2 SQIVND (reference sequence). V lost 5 bases to trimming and J lost 2 bases; unmatched junction nucleotides: 6. This CDR3 has 14 amino acids. Original methodology: Counts of nucleated cells, estimated from reference gene primer amplification, were obtained. Sequencing used immunoSEQ multiplex PCR; TCRdb keeps in-frame clones, though not all of them. D and trimming were read from the DNA, whereas the V and J calls and clone size are those reported in that table. The table includes around 13,000 clones, 80% to 90% detected once. This chain links TRBV19 with TRBJ2-7, with TRBD1 identical over 7 bases. The origin of this receptor is an older man with acute or convalescent COVID-19. Sequenced: peripheral blood. CDR3 DNA sequence: TGTGCCAGTAGTGCACAGGGGACGCCCTACGAGCAGTACTTC. Its translation: CASSAQGTPYEQYF.